This TCR beta chain is from a study of cytomegalovirus exposure and HLA in healthy donors. CDR3 length equals 14 residues. Germline-derived CDR1 and CDR2 are SGDLS and YYNGEE. Trimming at V came to 3 bases and at J to 7 bases, leaving 3 bases not matched to a gene. Both 60 Vbeta primers and 13 Jbeta primers went into the PCR. Clones were sequenced by immunoSEQ multiplex PCR, and TCRdb holds only the in-frame ones, with some missing. The data show about 160,000 clones, and the top ten clones hold over 1%. The sequencing sample was made of PBMCs. This rearrangement joins TRBV9 to TRBJ1-5, with TRBD1 matching over 11 bases. The clonotype was recovered from a woman in her fifties or sixties in good health and CMV-seronegative. The CDR3 loop reads CASSAGQGEQPQHF. The CDR3, as DNA: TGTGCCAGCAGCGCGGGACAGGGGGAACAGCCCCAGCATTTT.